The clone carrying this TCR beta chain has a count of ten or more. The antigen remains unidentified. This entry belongs to a study of T-cell memory formation after mild COVID-19. Study-wide findings and caveats: Whether second-wave clones peaking at day 37 were SARS-CoV-2 specific went unconfirmed.

It was 5'RACE with constant-segment primers that produced the TCR alpha and TCR beta cDNA libraries, which carried sample barcodes and UMIs. MiXCR was run by TCRdb on the 5' RACE reads, yielding one entry per CDR3 protein. The sample contains 560,000 or so distinct CDR3 sequences, approximately 15% of which appear only once. Deletions cut 0 bases from V and 13 bases from J, with 14 bases between. The CDR3 is made up of 13 amino acids. Germline CDR1 SGDLS, CDR2 YYNGEE. This clonotype was obtained from an adult woman who had mild COVID-19 (a few samples of this study predate the infection). Cell type and time point are not known. The sequencing sample was made of PBMCs or a T cell subset sorted from them (not recorded which). The genes are TRBV9 and TRBJ2-1, with D perhaps given as TRBD1 or TRBD2 (6 bases each). CDR3 bases: TGTGCCAGCAGCGTAGATTACGGGGGCATTCAGTTCTTC. Protein sequence: CASSVDYGGIQFF.